Included here is one T cell receptor (beta chain) sequence, with context. Study members were between roughly 18 and 90 years old and lived in fewer than 30 US regions. This specimen comes from a study of blood T cell repertoires in COVID-19. Some clones are missing from TCRdb's copy, which holds only in-frame ones; the method was immunoSEQ multiplex PCR. The sample lists almost 250,000 clones, approximately 86% occurring once. Germline CDR1 is GTSNPN and CDR2 is SVGIG (reference sequence). CDR3 length equals 14 residues. The trim removed 4 bases at V and 5 bases at J, leaving 11 bases unmatched. The TCR was taken from a woman in her forties or fifties who had recovered from COVID-19. The material sequenced was PBMCs or T cells enriched from blood (not recorded which). The chain carries TRBV30 and TRBJ2-7, with TRBD2 matching over 7 bases. The CDR3 sequence: CAWTYGRVENEQYF. The CDR3 nucleotides are TGTGCCTGGACTTATGGGAGGGTTGAGAACGAGCAGTACTTC. Together with reference TRBV30 and TRBJ2-7, the CDR3 gives the full variable domain: SQTIHQWPATLVQPVGSPLSLECTVEGTSNPNLYWYRQAAGRGLQLLFYSVGIGQISSEVPQNLSASRPQDRQFILSSKKLLLSDSGFYLCAWTYGRVENEQYFGPGTRLTVT.